The 10 T cell receptor beta chains below were found in one sample sequenced in a study of OX40 agonist ivuxolimab in advanced cancers. Clones were read by immunoSEQ multiplex PCR, and TCRdb kept only the in-frame ones, dropping some. The table has approximately 90,000 clones, roughly 90% seen once. The source was CD4+ or CD8+ T cells sorted from blood, collected in a trial of the OX40 agonist ivuxolimab. The receptor set was obtained from an adult with an advanced solid tumor such as melanoma, head and neck, liver or kidney cancer.

The chain combines TRBV28 with TRBJ2-6, with D uncertain. This CDR3 contains 14 residues. CDR1 is MDHEN, CDR2 SYDVKM, per germline. The V end was cut by 4 bases, the J end by 0 bases, with 4 bases between. The CDR3 here is CASSSISGANVLTF. In DNA form, the CDR3 reads TGTGCCAGCAGTTCCATCTCTGGGGCCAACGTCCTGACTTTC.

The gene calls are TRBV10-1 and TRBJ1-1, with D tentatively TRBD1 (5 bases). With 3 bases removed from V and 4 bases from J, the gap between germline ends came to 12 bases. Germline V lookup: CDR1 WNHNN, CDR2 SYGVQD (reference sequence). The CDR3 covers 14 residues. This chain's CDR3 is CASSEEAGGTEAFF. The CDR3, as DNA: TGCGCCAGCAGTGAAGAGGCGGGGGGCACTGAAGCTTTCTTT.

The V call is TRBV6-1, the J call TRBJ2-3; a weak D match, TRBD2 (6 bases). The germline V gene has CDR1 MNHNS and CDR2 SASEGT. This CDR3 contains 14 residues. The ends were cut back, 6 bases at V and 2 bases at J, with 12 bases in the middle. CDR3 residues: CASREGLLTDTQYF. In DNA, the CDR3 is TGTGCCAGCAGAGAGGGACTGCTCACAGATACGCAGTATTTT.

The genes are TRBV5-1 and TRBJ1-2; unclear D gene. CDR3 length: 14 residues. Germline V gene data show CDR1 as SGHRS and CDR2 as YFSETQ. V was clipped by 3 bases and J by 6 bases, with 15 bases between them. CDR3 bases: TGCGCCAGCAGCTCGCGACCGGAATTAGATGGCTACACCTTC. This translates into CASSSRPELDGYTF.

This clone was found once. CDR3 loop: CASSSTERPNYGYTF. CDR3 nucleotides: TGTGCCAGCAGCTCGACAGAGCGTCCAAACTATGGCTACACCTTC. V gene TRBV7-9 combines with J gene TRBJ1-2, with D possibly matching TRBD1 (5 bases). CDR3 length equals 15 residues. Trimming shortened V by 4 bases and J by 2 bases, and 14 bases separated the two germline ends. Germline V gives CDR1 SEHNR, CDR2 FQNEAQ (reference sequence).

The chain recombines TRBV7-8 with TRBJ2-4; the D gene could be TRBD1 or TRBD2 (5 bases each). The CDR3 totals 16 residues. V lost 1 base and J 3 bases, leaving 13 bases between the germline ends. Germline CDR1 reads SGHVS; CDR2 reads FQNEAQ. In DNA, the CDR3 is TGTGCCAGCAGCTTAGTTCAGGGCGAGGGCAAAAACATTCAGTACTTC. Encoded protein: CASSLVQGEGKNIQYF. The full variable domain, its missing parts supplied by reference TRBV7-8 and TRBJ2-4, is GAGVSQSPRYKVAKRGQDVALRCDPISGHVSLFWYQQALGQGPEFLTYFQNEAQLDKSGLPSDRFFAERPEGSVSTLKIQRTQQEDSAVYLCASSLVQGEGKNIQYFGAGTRLSVL.

The V and J genes are TRBV7-9 and TRBJ1-3; a possible D gene is TRBD1 (6 bases). V was clipped by 3 bases and J by 5 bases, with 8 bases between them. Germline assignment: CDR1 SEHNR and CDR2 FQNEAQ (reference sequence). The CDR3 has 13 residues. CDR3 sequence reads: CASSFQGRNTIYF. CDR3 bases: TGTGCCAGCAGCTTTCAGGGGCGAAACACCATATATTTT.

V gene TRBV10-3 combines with J gene TRBJ2-3; 7 bases map to TRBD1. V shed 4 bases, J shed 1 base, and the junction held 2 bases outside the gene matches. The germline V gene encodes CDR1 ENHRY and CDR2 SYGVKD. The CDR3 extends over 14 amino acids. The CDR3 region is CAISVGTGTDTQYF. The CDR3 coding sequence is TGTGCCATCAGTGTAGGGACAGGCACAGATACGCAGTATTTT.

The chain links TRBV7-9 to TRBJ2-7; TRBD1 might be the D (5 bases). The V and J ends lost 0 bases and 12 bases respectively, with 12 bases between them. Germline V lookup: CDR1 SEHNR, CDR2 FQNEAQ (reference sequence). This CDR3 contains 12 residues. Here the CDR3 reads CASSLALGHRYF. The DNA of the CDR3 is TGTGCCAGCAGCTTAGCTCTAGGACATCGGTACTTC.

V usage is TRBV6-5 and J usage is TRBJ1-6; the D is unclear. V lost 2 bases and J lost 9, with 5 bases in between. Per the germline V gene, CDR1 is MNHEY and CDR2 is SVGAGI. The CDR3 length is 12 residues. The CDR3 bases are TGTGCCAGCAGTTACAAAGGTTCACCCCTCCACTTT. Protein product: CASSYKGSPLHF.